A selection of T cell receptor beta chains follows, all from one sample in a study of control samples from healthy donors and cancer patients. Clones were read by immunoSEQ multiplex PCR, and TCRdb kept only the in-frame ones, dropping some. The profile covers 98,000 or so clones, with about 80% appearing a single time and approximately 6.7% taken by the ten largest. Material for sequencing was blood. Source of these receptors: a man younger than 35 in good health. CDR3s include the opening cysteine and the closing phenylalanine or tryptophan. The order of the fields is D gene, clone size, V gene, J gene, CDR3 DNA, CDR3 protein. The D gene is left open where the match is weak. Expanded clones get a size class; other rows say once, few or many, or leave the size out.

D: TRBD1; size: .; V: TRBV19; J: TRBJ1-6; DNA: TGTGCCAGTAGTATACCGGGACAGGGCACGTCACCCCTCCACTTT; CDR3: CASSIPGQGTSPLHF
D: TRBD1; size: .; V: TRBV27; J: TRBJ2-7; DNA: TGTGCCAGCGCCGACAGGGGACTGATCTCCTACGAGCAGTACTTC; CDR3: CASADRGLISYEQYF
D: .; size: .; V: TRBV7-2; J: TRBJ1-1; DNA: TGTGCCAGCTCCTTTGGGAACACTGAAGCTTTCTTT; CDR3: CASSFGNTEAFF
D: TRBD1; size: .; V: TRBV19; J: TRBJ2-2; DNA: TGTGCCAGTAGTCGACAGGGGCAGAACACCGGGGAGCTGTTTTTT; CDR3: CASSRQGQNTGELFF
D: .; size: .; V: TRBV11-2; J: TRBJ1-3; DNA: TGTGCCAGCAGCCAGCAGGACTTCTCTGGAAACACCATATATTTT; CDR3: CASSQQDFSGNTIYF
D: .; size: .; V: TRBV6-5; J: TRBJ1-1; DNA: TGTGCCAGCATCAGGAACACTGAAGCTTTCTTT; CDR3: CASIRNTEAFF
D: TRBD1; size: .; V: TRBV15; J: TRBJ2-1; DNA: TGTGCCACCAGCAGAGATCTGCAGGGGGCGGGGGAGCAGTTCTTC; CDR3: CATSRDLQGAGEQFF
D: TRBD1; size: few; V: TRBV27; J: TRBJ1-1; DNA: TGTGCCAGCATCTCAACCGGGACAGGGGTAGGGACTGAAGCTTTCTTT; CDR3: CASISTGTGVGTEAFF
D: .; size: .; V: TRBV11-2; J: TRBJ1-3; DNA: TGTGCCAGCAGCGTACTTAGCTCTGGAAACACCATATATTTT; CDR3: CASSVLSSGNTIYF
D: .; size: .; V: TRBV6-1; J: TRBJ1-1; DNA: TGTGCCAGCAGTGATGGATGGACCACTGAAGCTTTCTTT; CDR3: CASSDGWTTEAFF
D: .; size: .; V: TRBV6-6; J: TRBJ1-4; DNA: TGTGCCAGCAGTCCGAGGGCCGGGCGGAGGCTTAATGAAAAACTGTTTTTT; CDR3: CASSPRAGRRLNEKLFF
D: .; size: .; V: TRBV4-1; J: TRBJ1-5; DNA: TGCGCCAGCAGCCAAGGGGAGGGCCCAGTTAACAATCAGCCCCAGCATTTT; CDR3: CASSQGEGPVNNQPQHF
D: .; size: few; V: TRBV6-5; J: TRBJ1-5; DNA: TGTGCCAGCAGGAAGAGTAGCAATCAGCCCCAGCATTTT; CDR3: CASRKSSNQPQHF
D: .; size: .; V: TRBV9; J: TRBJ2-1; DNA: TGTGCCAGCAGCTACAGCCCCCAGGGCCACCTCGGTGGGTCGAGCTCCTACAATGAGCAGTTCTTC; CDR3: CASSYSPQGHLGGSSSYNEQFF
D: .; size: .; V: TRBV24-1; J: TRBJ2-6; DNA: TGTGCCACCAGTAAGAGCTCTGGGGCCAACGTCCTGACTTTC; CDR3: CATSKSSGANVLTF
D: .; size: few; V: TRBV11-3; J: TRBJ2-3; DNA: TGTGCCAGCAGCGCCGGGGGGCAGGGTCAAGATACGCAGTATTTT; CDR3: CASSAGGQGQDTQYF
D: .; size: .; V: TRBV24-1; J: TRBJ1-1; DNA: TGTGCCACCAGTGAGGGGCCACTCACTGAAGCTTTCTTT; CDR3: CATSEGPLTEAFF
D: .; size: .; V: TRBV2; J: TRBJ2-6; DNA: TGTGCCAGCAGGCGTGAGACTGGGGCCAACGTCCTGACTTTC; CDR3: CASRRETGANVLTF
D: TRBD1; size: .; V: TRBV27; J: TRBJ1-2; DNA: TGTGCCAGCAGTCCCCGGACAGGGGCTATGGCTCGGGGCTACACCTTC; CDR3: CASSPRTGAMARGYTF
D: .; size: .; V: TRBV19; J: TRBJ1-2; DNA: TGTGCCAGTAGCACGGCAGATTGGACGGCAACAAGGGGCTACACCTTC; CDR3: CASSTADWTATRGYTF
D: .; size: .; V: TRBV6-4; J: TRBJ1-1; DNA: TGTGCCAGCAGTTCCGGATGGAACACTGAAGCTTTCTTT; CDR3: CASSSGWNTEAFF
D: .; size: few; V: TRBV12-1; J: TRBJ1-1; DNA: TGTGCCAGCAGCTTTGAAGGGAACACTGAAGCTTTCTTT; CDR3: CASSFEGNTEAFF
D: .; size: .; V: TRBV7-2; J: TRBJ2-3; DNA: TGTGCCAGCAGTGGGTCCGGGGGCACAGATACGCAGTATTTT; CDR3: CASSGSGGTDTQYF
D: TRBD2; size: .; V: TRBV7-2; J: TRBJ2-3; DNA: TGTGCCAGCAGCTTAGCGCTTAGCGGGGGAGGCACAGATACGCAGTATTTT; CDR3: CASSLALSGGGTDTQYF
D: .; size: .; V: TRBV4-3; J: TRBJ1-1; DNA: TGCGCCAGCAGCCCGAATTCCAGGACCGCGGCTGAAGCTTTCTTT; CDR3: CASSPNSRTAAEAFF
D: .; size: .; V: TRBV15; J: TRBJ2-2; DNA: TGTGCCACCAGCAAAAAGGGGACCGGGGAGCTGTTTTTT; CDR3: CATSKKGTGELFF
D: .; size: .; V: TRBV11-2; J: TRBJ1-2; DNA: TGTGCCAGCAGCCACCGGACGGGTATAAGACCCGAATCAAACTATGGCTACACCTTC; CDR3: CASSHRTGIRPESNYGYTF
D: TRBD2; size: .; V: TRBV5-1; J: TRBJ2-3; DNA: TGCGCCAGCACTAGCGGGGTGGCAGATACGCAGTATTTT; CDR3: CASTSGVADTQYF
D: .; size: .; V: TRBV6-5; J: TRBJ2-7; DNA: TGTGCCAGCAGTTACAGAATTAAGTACGAGCAGTACTTC; CDR3: CASSYRIKYEQYF
D: .; size: few; V: TRBV4-2; J: TRBJ2-1; DNA: TGTGCCAGCAGCCATCAACGGACCCGGGATGAGCAGTTCTTC; CDR3: CASSHQRTRDEQFF
D: .; size: few; V: TRBV6-5; J: TRBJ2-1; DNA: TGTGCCAGTCAAGAGGGTAAGGGGGACAATGAGCAGTTCTTC; CDR3: CASQEGKGDNEQFF
D: .; size: once; V: TRBV30; J: TRBJ2-3; DNA: TGTGCCTGGAGTGTAGCTAGTGGAGAGTCGGATACGCAGTATTTT; CDR3: CAWSVASGESDTQYF
D: TRBD2; size: .; V: TRBV7-6; J: TRBJ2-2; DNA: TGTGCCAGCAGCCCAAGCCTAGCGGGGACCGGGGAGCTGTTTTTT; CDR3: CASSPSLAGTGELFF
D: .; size: .; V: TRBV21-1; J: TRBJ1-1; DNA: TGTGCCAGCCGTCGATCGGGCAGGGCGGCTGAAGCTTTCTTT; CDR3: CASRRSGRAAEAFF
D: TRBD1; size: .; V: TRBV7-8; J: TRBJ1-4; DNA: TGTGCCAGCAGTAGGACAGGGGGCGGGAGTGAAAAACTGTTTTTT; CDR3: CASSRTGGGSEKLFF
D: TRBD1; size: .; V: TRBV24-1; J: TRBJ1-4; DNA: TGTGCCACCAGTGATCCCAGAACAGGGGATAAGGGTGAAAAACTGTTTTTT; CDR3: CATSDPRTGDKGEKLFF
D: TRBD1; size: .; V: TRBV7-6; J: TRBJ2-5; DNA: TGTGCCAGCAGCTTAGAAGGGGCCAGGGGGGAGACCCAGTACTTC; CDR3: CASSLEGARGETQYF
D: .; size: few; V: TRBV4-2; J: TRBJ1-5; DNA: TGTGCCAGCAGCCAAGAAGGATTTAGCAATCAGCCCCAGCATTTT; CDR3: CASSQEGFSNQPQHF
D: TRBD1; size: .; V: TRBV15; J: TRBJ2-3; DNA: TGTGCCACCAGCAGGGGGACAGGGCTAGATACGCAGTATTTT; CDR3: CATSRGTGLDTQYF
D: .; size: once; V: TRBV4-1; J: TRBJ1-6; DNA: TGCGCCAGCAGCCGCTTCGGAGGGCCAAATTCACCCCTCCACTTT; CDR3: CASSRFGGPNSPLHF
D: .; size: .; V: TRBV2; J: TRBJ2-7; DNA: TGTGCCAGCAGGGGGGAAGGCAGGGGCTACGAGCAGTACTTC; CDR3: CASRGEGRGYEQYF
D: .; size: .; V: TRBV2; J: TRBJ1-5; DNA: TGTGCCAGCAGTAGGAGGGAGGTCAATCAGCCCCAGCATTTT; CDR3: CASSRREVNQPQHF
D: .; size: .; V: TRBV10-3; J: TRBJ2-1; DNA: TGTGCCATCAGTGACCAGGGAACGAAGAATGAGCAGTTCTTC; CDR3: CAISDQGTKNEQFF
D: TRBD1; size: .; V: TRBV27; J: TRBJ2-2; DNA: TGTGCCAGCAGTCCAACGGACAGGGCGGAGCTGTTTTTT; CDR3: CASSPTDRAELFF
D: .; size: .; V: TRBV6-1; J: TRBJ1-1; DNA: TGTGCCAGCAGGGAAGGGCTTCACACTGAAGCTTTCTTT; CDR3: CASREGLHTEAFF
D: .; size: .; V: TRBV6-5; J: TRBJ1-2; DNA: TGTGCCAGCTACCTAGGGACAACCAACTATGGCTACACCTTC; CDR3: CASYLGTTNYGYTF